This is a list of T cell receptor beta chains from one sample in a study of control samples from healthy donors and cancer patients. Measured with immunoSEQ multiplex PCR; TCRdb has only the in-frame clones, and not every one. The top ten clones hold around 2.5% of a sample with more than 95,000 clones, around 89% of them seen once. What was sequenced was blood. The receptors originated from a woman in her 70s in good health. Both conserved end residues are part of each CDR3. The D gene is left open where the match is weak. Expanded clones get a size class; other rows say once, few or many, or leave the size out.

V gene: TRBV7-3; CDR3 length: 14; clone size: .; D gene: TRBD2; J gene: TRBJ2-2; CDR3 DNA: TGTGCCGCGGGCGGGGGGCGCTTCGCCGGGGAGCTGTTTTTT; CDR3 protein: CAAGGGRFAGELFF
V gene: TRBV6-2/TRBV6-3; CDR3 length: 13; clone size: .; D gene: .; J gene: TRBJ1-1; CDR3 DNA: TGTGCCAGCAGTTACTCGAGGGACACTGAAGCTTTCTTT; CDR3 protein: CASSYSRDTEAFF
V gene: TRBV18; CDR3 length: 14; clone size: .; D gene: .; J gene: TRBJ2-4; CDR3 DNA: TGTGCCAGCCGCGGTCAGGGGGGCAAAAACATTCAGTACTTC; CDR3 protein: CASRGQGGKNIQYF
V gene: TRBV9; CDR3 length: 17; clone size: .; D gene: TRBD2; J gene: TRBJ2-7; CDR3 DNA: TGTGCCAGCAGCGTAGGGGTAGCGGGGGGCCTCCCCTACGAGCAGTACTTC; CDR3 protein: CASSVGVAGGLPYEQYF
V gene: TRBV23-1; CDR3 length: 15; clone size: .; D gene: .; J gene: TRBJ2-7; CDR3 DNA: TGCGCCAGCAGTCAATCGGGCCTAGCGCGTTACGAGCAGTACTTC; CDR3 protein: CASSQSGLARYEQYF
V gene: TRBV29-1; CDR3 length: 12; clone size: .; D gene: .; J gene: TRBJ1-2; CDR3 DNA: TGCAGCGTTGGGGCGAACCTCTATGGCTACACCTTC; CDR3 protein: CSVGANLYGYTF
V gene: TRBV6-5; CDR3 length: 14; clone size: .; D gene: .; J gene: TRBJ1-3; CDR3 DNA: TGTGCCAGCAGTTACGATGCCAGGGGTAACACCATATATTTT; CDR3 protein: CASSYDARGNTIYF
V gene: TRBV9; CDR3 length: 16; clone size: .; D gene: TRBD2; J gene: TRBJ2-3; CDR3 DNA: TGTGCCAGCAGCGTAGGTAGCGGGGGGGCTATAGATACGCAGTATTTT; CDR3 protein: CASSVGSGGAIDTQYF
V gene: TRBV3-1/TRBV3-2; CDR3 length: 13; clone size: few; D gene: .; J gene: TRBJ2-1; CDR3 DNA: TGTGCCAGCAGCCAAGATAGGGCAGGAGAGCAGTTCTTC; CDR3 protein: CASSQDRAGEQFF
V gene: TRBV27; CDR3 length: 12; clone size: .; D gene: .; J gene: TRBJ2-3; CDR3 DNA: TGTGCCAGCGGCCACCGCGCAGATACGCAGTATTTT; CDR3 protein: CASGHRADTQYF
V gene: TRBV19; CDR3 length: 16; clone size: few; D gene: .; J gene: TRBJ1-6; CDR3 DNA: TGTGCCAGTAGTATAGAGGGCAGCTCCTATAATTCACCCCTCCACTTT; CDR3 protein: CASSIEGSSYNSPLHF
V gene: TRBV12-1; CDR3 length: 11; clone size: once; D gene: .; J gene: TRBJ1-5; CDR3 DNA: TGTGCCAGCAGCTTTGCAGAGGGGCAGCATTTT; CDR3 protein: CASSFAEGQHF
V gene: TRBV2; CDR3 length: 14; clone size: .; D gene: .; J gene: TRBJ1-1; CDR3 DNA: TGTGCCAGCAGGATTGGACGGGAGAACACTGAAGCTTTCTTT; CDR3 protein: CASRIGRENTEAFF